The TCR beta chain described here comes from a study of blood T cell repertoires in COVID-19. Participants reported their clinical history, and cohort assignment relied on those reports. This clone has a handful of counts. Under the authors' procedure: Quantification of nucleated cells was approximated via reference gene primer amplification. Only in-frame clones appear in the TCRdb table, and some are missing; sequencing was by immunoSEQ multiplex PCR. The D gene and trimming were derived from the DNA, and the V and J assignments and clone size from that table. The sample lists approximately 250,000 clones, approximately 89% seen once, with 1% to 1.5% in the top ten. Trimming stripped 2 bases from V and 1 base from J, with 11 bases between. The CDR3 runs to 15 residues. From germline, CDR1 is SGHRS and CDR2 YFSETQ.

Sequenced material: PBMCs or T cells enriched from blood (not recorded which). The chain joins TRBV5-1 to TRBJ2-3, with D perhaps TRBD1 (6 bases). The receptor's source is a woman aged 40 to 55 with acute COVID-19. In DNA form, the CDR3 reads TGCGCCAGCAGCTTACAGGGTTCCCGCACAGATACGCAGTATTTT. It translates to CASSLQGSRTDTQYF.